This TCR beta chain appears in the sequencing data of a study of CD8 T cells in ankylosing spondylitis. Whole-study results and caveats: Disease-linked clones, CD8+, were relatively rare in peripheral blood. Before this, some motif variants had been reported in reactive arthritis synovial fluid and blood. One TCR beta motif, made up of eight highly homologous variants, appeared characteristic of ankylosing spondylitis blood. Reports say disease-linked clones showed up significantly more in matched ankylosing spondylitis synovial fluid.

Molecular-barcoded quantitative 5'-RACE produced these TCR beta libraries. MiXCR, run by TCRdb on the 5' RACE reads, gives a single entry per CDR3 protein. The table has over 600,000 distinct CDR3 sequences, around 19% seen once. V gave up 5 bases and J gave up 4 bases; unmatched junction bases: 11. The CDR3 runs to 15 residues. CDR1 is MNHEY and CDR2 is SMNVEV in the germline V gene (reference sequence). To note about this clonotype: Its target is unknown.

Sequenced: blood, either unsorted or a sorted T cell fraction (not recorded which). The TCR was taken from a male donor with ankylosing spondylitis. The genes are TRBV27 and TRBJ2-7, with TRBD1 identical over 7 bases. CDR3 loop: CASSHRQGIMYEQYF. In nucleotides, the CDR3 is TGTGCCAGCAGTCACCGACAGGGTATTATGTACGAGCAGTACTTC.